This T cell receptor beta chain was captured by sequencing in a study of T cell repertoires in cytomegalovirus infection. Study-wide background: CMV infection plus the matching HLA type was flagged by public TCR beta signatures. Study outcomes and limitations: There were HLA-C-restricted CMV-specific TCR beta clonotypes dominating the ex vivo response. Adding up the frequency of public TCR beta families identified people who carried CMV plus the relevant HLA.

TCRdb used MiXCR to reprocess the reads, holding one entry per CDR3 protein. This sample carries roughly 730,000 distinct CDR3 sequences, about 33% of them seen once, and the ten largest clones take roughly 18%. This clonotype was counted ten times or more. Its antigen remains unknown. Germline assignment: CDR1 SGHTA and CDR2 FQGNSA. Trimming removed 5 bases from V and 1 base from J, with 8 bases in between. The CDR3 consists of 13 residues. The TCR originated in a human donor in good health (CMV status not recorded). Some clones in this sample may be carry-over from other donors' samples. The rearrangement links TRBV7-2 to TRBJ1-1, with D unclear. Here the sequenced sample was cultured PBMCs, taken from culture after CMV antigen stimulation. The DNA of the CDR3 is TGTGCCAGCAGCCGAAGCCCGAACACTGAAGCTTTCTTT. It translates to CASSRSPNTEAFF.